The clone carrying this T cell receptor (beta chain) was recorded once. These data come from a study of blood T cell repertoires in COVID-19. Study-wide context: PBMCs, B-cell-depleted T cells, or T cells were the source of the cDNA or gDNA that made up the material.

Authors' processing steps: Amplification from reference gene primers served as the basis for estimated nucleated cell counts. Repertoires were generated with immunoSEQ multiplex PCR, while TCRdb's copy carries only in-frame clones and drops some. Clone size and the V and J calls come from that table; the DNA yielded D and trimming. The sample shows about 140,000 clones, 84% of them seen only once. Everyone who took part was roughly 18 to 95 years old, and they came from about 25 US areas. Allocation to cohorts depended on clinical history reported by the participants. The TCR originated in a man aged 35-49 years with acute COVID-19. Sequenced input: PBMCs or T cells enriched from blood (not recorded which).

The CDR3 loop is CASSQDPKGVFGNTIYF. CDR3 DNA sequence: TGCGCCAGCAGCCAAGACCCCAAAGGGGTGTTCGGAAACACCATATATTTT. V usage is TRBV4-3 and J usage is TRBJ1-3; TRBD1 might be the D (5 bases). V was cut by 0 bases and J by 4 bases, with 16 bases left in between. The V gene's germline CDR1 is LGHNA and CDR2 YSLEER. CDR3 length: 17 residues.